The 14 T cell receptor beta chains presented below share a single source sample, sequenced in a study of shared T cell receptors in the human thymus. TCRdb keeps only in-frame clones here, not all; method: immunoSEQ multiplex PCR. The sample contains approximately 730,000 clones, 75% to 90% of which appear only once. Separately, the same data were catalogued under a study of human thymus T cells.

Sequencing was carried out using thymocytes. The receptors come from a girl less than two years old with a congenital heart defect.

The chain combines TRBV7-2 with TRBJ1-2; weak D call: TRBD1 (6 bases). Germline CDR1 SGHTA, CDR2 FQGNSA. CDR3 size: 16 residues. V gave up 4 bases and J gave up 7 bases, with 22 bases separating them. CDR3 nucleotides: TGTGCCAGCAGCTGGGCTGGGGTCGGGGGGCATTTTGGCTACACCTTC. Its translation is CASSWAGVGGHFGYTF.

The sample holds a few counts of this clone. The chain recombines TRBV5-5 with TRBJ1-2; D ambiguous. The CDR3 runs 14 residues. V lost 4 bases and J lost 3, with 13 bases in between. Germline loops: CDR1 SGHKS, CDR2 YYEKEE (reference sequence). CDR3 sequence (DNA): TGTGCCAGCAGCCTGCCAGAGGGCGACTATGGCTACACCTTC. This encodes CASSLPEGDYGYTF.

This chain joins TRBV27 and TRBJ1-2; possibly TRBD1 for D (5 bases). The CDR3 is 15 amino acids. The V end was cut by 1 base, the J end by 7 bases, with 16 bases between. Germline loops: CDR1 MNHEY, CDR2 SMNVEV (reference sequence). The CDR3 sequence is CASSLCSAGTGGYTF. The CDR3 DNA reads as TGTGCCAGCAGTTTATGTTCCGCAGGGACTGGTGGCTACACCTTC.

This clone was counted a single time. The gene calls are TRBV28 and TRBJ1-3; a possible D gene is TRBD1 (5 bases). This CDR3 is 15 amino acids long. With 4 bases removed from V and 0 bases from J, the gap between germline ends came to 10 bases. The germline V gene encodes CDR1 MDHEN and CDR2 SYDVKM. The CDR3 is CASSCRVFSGNTIYF. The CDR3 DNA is TGTGCCAGCAGTTGCAGGGTTTTCTCTGGAAACACCATATATTTT.

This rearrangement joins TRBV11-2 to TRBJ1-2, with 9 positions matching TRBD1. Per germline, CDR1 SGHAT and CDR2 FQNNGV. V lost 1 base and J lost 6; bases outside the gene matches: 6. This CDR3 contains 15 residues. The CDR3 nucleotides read TGTGCCAGCAGCTTAGGGGGGACAGGGAAAGATGGCTACACCTTC. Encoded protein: CASSLGGTGKDGYTF.

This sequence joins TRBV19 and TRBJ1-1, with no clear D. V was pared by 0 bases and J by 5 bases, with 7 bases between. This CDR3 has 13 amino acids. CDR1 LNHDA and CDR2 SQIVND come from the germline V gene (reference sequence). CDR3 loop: CASSIDSSTEAFF. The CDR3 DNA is TGTGCCAGTAGTATAGACAGTTCAACTGAAGCTTTCTTT.

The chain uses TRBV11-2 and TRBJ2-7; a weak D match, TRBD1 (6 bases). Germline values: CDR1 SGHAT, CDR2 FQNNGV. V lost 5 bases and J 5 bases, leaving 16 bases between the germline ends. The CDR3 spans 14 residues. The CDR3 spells CASSRPRGSHEQYF. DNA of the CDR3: TGTGCCAGCAGCCGACCCAGGGGTTCGCACGAGCAGTACTTC.

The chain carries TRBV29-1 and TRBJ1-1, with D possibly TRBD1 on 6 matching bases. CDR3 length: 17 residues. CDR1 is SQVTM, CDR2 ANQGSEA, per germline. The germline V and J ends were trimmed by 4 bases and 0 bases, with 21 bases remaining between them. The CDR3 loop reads CSVVRPGVKGMNTEAFF. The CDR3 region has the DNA TGCAGCGTTGTGCGCCCAGGGGTAAAGGGCATGAACACTGAAGCTTTCTTT.

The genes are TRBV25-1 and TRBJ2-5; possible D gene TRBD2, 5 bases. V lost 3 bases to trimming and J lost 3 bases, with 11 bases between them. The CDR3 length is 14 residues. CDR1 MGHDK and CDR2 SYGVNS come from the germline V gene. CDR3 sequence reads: CASSDGGAEETQYF. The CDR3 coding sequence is TGTGCCAGCAGTGATGGAGGTGCGGAAGAGACCCAGTACTTC.

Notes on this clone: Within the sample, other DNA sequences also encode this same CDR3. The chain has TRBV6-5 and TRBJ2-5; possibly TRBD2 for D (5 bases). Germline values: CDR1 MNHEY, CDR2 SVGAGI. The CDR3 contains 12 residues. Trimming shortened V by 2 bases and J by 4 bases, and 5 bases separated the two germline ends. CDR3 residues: CASSYRGETQYF. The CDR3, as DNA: TGTGCCAGCAGTTACCGGGGAGAGACCCAGTACTTC.

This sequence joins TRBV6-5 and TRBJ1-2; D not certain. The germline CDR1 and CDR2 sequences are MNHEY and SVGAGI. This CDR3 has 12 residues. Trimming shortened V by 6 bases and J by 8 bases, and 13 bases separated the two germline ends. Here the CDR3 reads CASRPTYEGYTF. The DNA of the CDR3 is TGTGCCAGCAGACCAACCTACGAGGGCTACACCTTC.

Written as DNA, the CDR3 is TGTGCCAGCGGTAAGCCCCGGGGCACCTTC. It codes for CASGKPRGTF. V is TRBV2 and J is TRBJ1-2, with unresolved D. The CDR3 runs to 10 residues. CDR1 and CDR2 (germline): SNHLY, FYNNEI. V lost 8 bases to trimming and J lost 13 bases, with 14 bases between them. Drawing the rest from reference TRBV2 and TRBJ1-2, the complete variable domain is EPEVTQTPSHQVTQMGQEVILRCVPISNHLYFYWYRQILGQKVEFLVSFYNNEISEKSEIFDDQFSVERPDGSNFTLKIRSTKLEDSAMYFCASGKPRGTFGSGTRLTVV.

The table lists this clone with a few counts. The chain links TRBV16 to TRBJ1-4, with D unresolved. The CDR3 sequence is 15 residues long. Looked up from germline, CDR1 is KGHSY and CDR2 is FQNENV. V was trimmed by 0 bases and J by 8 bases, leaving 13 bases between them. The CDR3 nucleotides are TGTGCCAGCAGCCAATCGTCGGAGCGTGTGGAAAAACTGTTTTTT. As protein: CASSQSSERVEKLFF.

CDR3 region: CASSNHYRGRTEAFF. In DNA, the CDR3 is TGTGCCAGCAGTAACCACTACAGGGGGCGGACTGAAGCTTTCTTT. The chain joins TRBV6-5 to TRBJ1-1; TRBD1 matches at 9 bases. V was pared by 5 bases and J by 5 bases, with 9 bases of the junction left unmatched. The CDR3 is made up of 15 amino acids. Germline V gives CDR1 MNHEY, CDR2 SVGAGI.